Listed below are T cell receptor beta chains from one sample, sequenced in a study of tumor and adjacent non-tumor tissue in lung cancer. Each CDR3 protein gets one entry after TCRdb re-called the multiplex PCR reads with MiXCR. Of 71,000 or so distinct CDR3 sequences detected, around 86% appear once; the ten largest clones hold 13%. Material for sequencing was lung tumor tissue. These receptors originate from a woman in her forties or fifties with non-small cell lung cancer. Each CDR3 is given with its conserved first and last residue. The D gene is left open where the match is weak. Size is omitted from some rows. Given values are once, few, many or a class for expanded clones.

>once|TRBV29-1|TRBD1|TRBJ1-4
CSASSRDSSEKLFF
TGTAGCGCAAGCTCCCGGGACAGTAGTGAAAAACTGTTTTTT
>.|TRBV11-2|.|TRBJ1-1
CGSSVGSNGTEAFF
TGTGGCAGCAGCGTCGGAAGTAATGGCACTGAAGCTTTCTTT
>.|TRBV11-2|TRBD2|TRBJ2-1
CASDPEGGGRSYNEQFF
TGTGCCAGCGACCCAGAGGGCGGGGGAAGATCCTACAATGAGCAGTTCTTC
>.|TRBV6-1|.|TRBJ1-4
CASSEDTTPNEKLFF
TGTGCGAGCAGTGAAGATACCACTCCTAATGAAAAACTGTTTTTT
>.|TRBV6-2/TRBV6-3|TRBD1|TRBJ1-5
CTSSTGTGRQPLHF
TGTACCAGCAGTACCGGGACAGGGAGGCAGCCCCTGCATTTT
>once|TRBV28|.|TRBJ2-1
CASSLCCGLAGNEQLF
TGTGCCAGCAGTTTATGCTGCGGATTAGCAGGCAATGAGCAGTTATTC
>.|TRBV28|.|TRBJ2-7
CVSSSFRTELFYEQNF
TGTGTCAGCAGTTCGTTCAGGACAGAACTCTTCTACGAGCAGAACTTC
>.|TRBV5-4|.|TRBJ1-1
CANSPPPTGGTNTEAFF
TGTGCCAACAGCCCGCCTCCGACAGGCGGGACGAACACTGAAGCTTTCTTT
>.|TRBV4-1|.|TRBJ2-7
CASSQGLVNYEQYF
TGCGCCAGCAGCCAAGGTCTGGTAAATTACGAGCAGTATTTC
>.|TRBV4-1|TRBD2|TRBJ2-7
CTSSPGRWYEQYF
TGCACCAGCAGCCCCGGGAGGTGGTACGAGCAGTACTTC
>.|TRBV4-1|TRBD1|TRBJ1-5
CASRRVWDSISQAQHF
TGCGCCAGCAGACGGGTATGGGACAGTATCTCCCAGGCCCAGCATTTT
>once|TRBV20-1|.|TRBJ1-1
CGHIGNTEAFF
TGCGGCCATATAGGGAACACTGAAGCTTTCTTT
>once|TRBV28|TRBD1|TRBJ1-5
CASSQDRFNQLQHF
TGTGCCAGCAGCCAGGACAGGTTTAATCAGCTCCAGCATTTT
>.|TRBV7-9|.|TRBJ2-3
CASRVCVADTQYF
TGTGCCAGCAGGGTTTGCGTGGCAGATACGCAGTATTTT
>.|TRBV28|TRBD1|TRBJ2-2
CASSSWGQGNIGELFF
TGTGCCAGCAGTTCTTGGGGACAGGGGAACATCGGGGAGCTGTTTTTT
>.|TRBV30|TRBD1|TRBJ1-1
CAFKDRDRRNTEAFF
TGTGCTTTTAAAGACCGGGACAGGAGAAACACTGAAGCTTTCTTT
>.|TRBV20-1|TRBD1|TRBJ2-1
CSTRLYTGTGLHEQFF
TGCAGTACTAGGTTGTATACCGGGACAGGTTTGCATGAGCAGTTCTTC
>.|TRBV4-1|.|TRBJ2-7
CASSPGTSSPYEQYF
TGCGCCAGTAGCCCAGGGACATCCAGCCCCTACGAGCAGTACTTC
>.|TRBV29-1|.|TRBJ2-5
CSVVDGGDWDTQYF
TGCAGTGTTGTTGATGGGGGAGATTGGGATACCCAGTACTTC
>.|TRBV20-1|.|TRBJ1-2
CSASGHPDHSNCGYTF
TGCAGTGCTTCGGGACACCCGGATCACTCTAATTGTGGCTACACCTTC
>many|TRBV4-3|TRBD2|TRBJ2-7
CASSQDFTTSGNYEQYF
TGCGCCAGCAGCCAAGATTTTACGACTAGCGGGAACTACGAGCAGTACTTC
>.|TRBV20-1|TRBD1|TRBJ2-3
CIARDRTGIDGTDTQYF
TGCATTGCTAGAGATAGGACAGGGATTGATGGTACCGATACGCAGTATTTT
>.|TRBV6-6|.|TRBJ2-7
CARSPGTEATSYEQYF
TGTGCCAGGAGCCCCGGCACCGAGGCCACCTCCTACGAGCAGTACTTC
>many|TRBV6-1|.|TRBJ1-5
CASSDRTSYQPQHF
TGTGCCAGCAGTGATAGGACAAGTTATCAGCCCCAGCATTTT
>.|TRBV29-1|.|TRBJ2-2
CSANELVTTGELFF
TGCAGCGCTAATGAACTAGTAACAACCGGGGAATTGTTTTTT
>.|TRBV12-3/TRBV12-4|.|TRBJ2-1
CASSLGWDNELFF
TGTGCCAGCAGTTTAGGTTGGGACAATGAGCTGTTCTTC
>.|TRBV12-3/TRBV12-4|TRBD2|TRBJ2-3
CTSTLAGGSSTDTHYF
TGTACCAGCACCCTGGCGGGAGGGAGTAGCACAGATACGCACTATTTT
>.|TRBV12-3/TRBV12-4|.|TRBJ1-1
CASSLGSNTGASF
TGTGCCAGCAGTTTAGGGTCGAACACTGGAGCTTCCTTT
>.|TRBV29-1|.|TRBJ1-1
CNVAEVRFEALF
TGCAACGTGGCAGAGGTGAGGTTCGAAGCTTTATTT